One and the same sample provided the 32 T cell receptor beta chains below, sequenced in a study of blood T cells in healthy people across ages. Primers used in a second PCR of roughly 7 to 11 cycles were a sample-barcoded 5' primer and a J-beta primer mix. TCRdb re-called the 5' RACE reads with MiXCR, one entry per CDR3 protein. The sample lists 1.5 million to 2 million distinct CDR3 sequences; about 35% were seen once. Source material: blood. These receptors all stem from a woman aged 30 to 39 in good health.

This clonotype has only a few counts. The V gene is TRBV28, the J gene TRBJ2-7; 8 bases match TRBD2. This CDR3 has 16 amino acids. CDR1 is MDHEN, CDR2 SYDVKM, per germline. Losses at the gene ends were 3 bases for V and 0 bases for J; bases not matched to a gene: 7. The CDR3 nucleotides are TGTGCCAGCAGTTTTGGGCTGGGGACTAGCTCCTACGAGCAGTACTTC. Translation gives CASSFGLGTSSYEQYF. Together with reference TRBV28 and TRBJ2-7, the CDR3 gives the full variable domain: DVKVTQSSRYLVKRTGEKVFLECVQDMDHENMFWYRQDPGLGLRLIYFSYDVKMKEKGDIPEGYSVSREKKERFSLILESASTNQTSMYLCASSFGLGTSSYEQYFGPGTRLTVT.

This chain joins TRBV29-1 and TRBJ1-2; D is possibly TRBD1 (6 bases). The germline CDR1 and CDR2 sequences are SQVTM and ANQGSEA. The CDR3 is made up of 11 amino acids. V lost 6 bases to trimming and J lost 7 bases, with 12 bases between them. As DNA, the CDR3 is TGCAGCGTAAGGGGGGCCGGTGGCTACACCTTC. It yields the protein CSVRGAGGYTF.

The gene calls are TRBV15 and TRBJ2-5; D not certain. Germline assignment: CDR1 LNHNV and CDR2 YYDKDF (reference sequence). CDR3 length: 15 residues. Trimming took off 1 base at V and 5 bases at J, with 14 bases between the two ends. This CDR3 is CATSRVSTFGETQYF. The CDR3 DNA is TGTGCCACCAGCAGAGTGTCTACGTTTGGGGAGACCCAGTACTTC.

This chain joins TRBV6-2 or TRBV6-3 and TRBJ2-7, with unresolved D. Trimming left V 8 bases short and J 0 bases short, with 11 bases between. The CDR3 is made up of 13 amino acids. CDR1 is MNHEY, CDR2 SVGEGT, per germline. The CDR3 nucleotides are TGTGCCAGCGGTCTAGTCTCCTCCTACGAGCAGTACTTC. Amino acids: CASGLVSSYEQYF.

A word on this clonotype: Given a much more abundant clone one base away, this may be a read error. The J gene is TRBJ2-3, the V gene TRBV20-1; possible D gene TRBD1, 5 bases. V dropped 1 base and J dropped 3 bases, with 17 bases sitting between them. The CDR3 is made up of 16 amino acids. Germline V CDR1 and CDR2: DFQATT, SNEGSKA (reference sequence). CDR3 amino acids: CSARGRRVRKTDTQYF. CDR3 nucleotide sequence: TGCAGTGCTAGAGGACGCAGGGTAAGAAAGACAGATACGCAGTATTTT.

This clonotype has just a few counts. V is TRBV5-1 and J is TRBJ1-1; TRBD1 aligns across 8 bases. The CDR3 is 16 residues long. Germline values: CDR1 SGHRS, CDR2 YFSETQ. J gave up 4 bases and V 0 bases, and 8 bases lay outside the gene matches. Here the CDR3 reads CASSLASGQVFTEAFF. The CDR3 DNA reads TGCGCCAGCAGCTTGGCCTCGGGACAGGTGTTCACTGAAGCTTTCTTT. Full variable domain (remainder filled in from reference TRBV5-1 and TRBJ1-1): KAGVTQTPRYLIKTRGQQVTLSCSPISGHRSVSWYQQTPGQGLQFLFEYFSETQRNKGNFPGRFSGRQFSNSRSEMNVSTLELGDSALYLCASSLASGQVFTEAFFGQGTRLTVV.

This clonotype was seen a few times. The CDR3 DNA reads TGTGCCAGCAGCCAATCCCTGGACACGACTTTTAACTATGGCTACACCTTC. Translated: CASSQSLDTTFNYGYTF. The chain has TRBV3-1 and TRBJ1-2, with a possible D match to TRBD1 (5 bases). There are 17 residues in the CDR3. V lost 2 bases to trimming and J lost 1 base, with 17 bases between them. CDR1 LGHDT and CDR2 YNNKEL come from the germline V gene (reference sequence).

J is TRBJ2-7 and V is TRBV7-9; TRBD1 matches 8 bases. The CDR3 has 15 amino acids. Germline V gene lookup returns CDR1 SEHNR and CDR2 FQNEAQ (reference sequence). The junction had 9 bases not matched to a gene; V was cut back by 6 bases and J by 2 bases. The CDR3 reads CASRIWTGQTYEQYF. CDR3 DNA sequence: TGTGCCAGCAGAATCTGGACAGGGCAGACCTACGAGCAGTACTTC. The variable domain in full, completed from reference TRBV7-9 and TRBJ2-7, reads DTGVSQNPRHKITKRGQNVTFRCDPISEHNRLYWYRQTLGQGPEFLTYFQNEAQLEKSRLLSDRFSAERPKGSFSTLEIQRTEQGDSAMYLCASRIWTGQTYEQYFGPGTRLTVT.

The chain uses TRBV27 and TRBJ2-1; D remains unclear. The CDR3 extends over 12 amino acids. The V and J ends lost 6 bases and 9 bases respectively, with 12 bases between them. Germline values: CDR1 MNHEY, CDR2 SMNVEV (reference sequence). The CDR3 spells CASRQAMGEQFF. In DNA, the CDR3 is TGTGCCAGCAGGCAAGCTATGGGTGAGCAGTTCTTC.

The V call is TRBV4-1, the J call TRBJ2-3, with TRBD2 matching 13 bases. The germline V gene has CDR1 MGHRA and CDR2 YSYEKL. J gave up 10 bases and V 4 bases, and 5 bases lay outside the gene matches. CDR3 length: 14 amino acids. The CDR3 sequence: CASSPRTSGGAQYF. In nucleotides, the CDR3 is TGCGCCAGCAGCCCACGAACTAGCGGGGGGGCGCAGTATTTT.

This clonotype appeared a few times. The chain links TRBV6-1 to TRBJ2-3, with 9 positions matching TRBD2. This CDR3 comprises 15 residues. After removal of 2 bases from V and 7 bases from J, the junction contained 7 bases not matched to a gene. Per germline, CDR1 MNHNS and CDR2 SASEGT. The chain's CDR3 is CASSETTSGANTQYF. CDR3 nucleotide sequence: TGTGCCAGCAGTGAAACGACTAGCGGAGCTAATACGCAGTATTTT.

J is TRBJ2-7 and V is TRBV2; D gene ambiguous. Germline CDR1 is SNHLY and CDR2 is FYNNEI. This CDR3 is built from 16 residues. Trimming took off 9 bases at V and 0 bases at J, with 21 bases between the two ends. The CDR3 spells CASCRVWGRSSYEQYF. As DNA, the CDR3 is TGTGCCAGTTGTAGGGTTTGGGGTCGGAGCTCCTACGAGCAGTACTTC.

This clonotype was detected only a few times. The V gene is TRBV9, the J gene TRBJ2-6; a possible D gene is TRBD1 (5 bases). Germline CDR1 and CDR2: SGDLS and YYNGEE. This CDR3 region has 18 residues. V was pared by 3 bases and J by 1 base, with 17 bases between. The DNA for the CDR3 is TGTGCCAGCAGCGGACCCGGTGCCAGGGTTTCTGGGGCCAACGTCCTGACTTTC. It is translated as CASSGPGARVSGANVLTF.

The CDR3 here is CASTGRSYYNEQFF. The CDR3 coding sequence is TGTGCCAGCACCGGCCGTAGTTACTACAATGAGCAGTTCTTC. This chain uses TRBV5-6 with TRBJ2-1; D uncertain. This CDR3 comprises 14 residues. Germline lookup yields CDR1 SGHDT and CDR2 YYEEEE. Trimming removed 6 bases from V and 3 bases from J, with 13 bases in between. Supplemented by reference TRBV5-6 and TRBJ2-1, the full variable domain reads DAGVTQSPTHLIKTRGQQVTLRCSPKSGHDTVSWYQQALGQGPQFIFQYYEEEERQRGNFPDRFSGHQFPNYSSELNVNALLLGDSALYLCASTGRSYYNEQFFGPGTRLTVL.

The chain uses TRBV6-5 and TRBJ1-1; D uncertain. The CDR3 is made up of 16 amino acids. Trimming shortened V by 6 bases and J by 0 bases, and 17 bases separated the two germline ends. Per germline, CDR1 MNHEY and CDR2 SVGAGI. CDR3 loop: CASRPGQSRVNTEAFF. CDR3 coding DNA: TGTGCCAGCAGACCGGGCCAATCAAGGGTGAACACTGAAGCTTTCTTT.

This rearrangement joins TRBV10-3 to TRBJ2-7; the match to TRBD1 covers 10 bases. Matching the DNA end better, TRBJ2-5 makes the J call doubtful. This CDR3 has 14 residues. Germline assignment: CDR1 ENHRY and CDR2 SYGVKD. The CDR3 here is CAISPGQGRETQYF. Written as DNA, the CDR3 is TGTGCCATCAGTCCGGGACAGGGGCGAGAGACCCAGTACTTC.

In its sample, this clonotype was seen a few times. This rearrangement joins TRBV6-2 or TRBV6-3 to TRBJ2-1; 12 nucleotides align to TRBD2. This CDR3 region has 14 residues. The V and J ends lost 6 bases and 10 bases, in that order; junction bases with no gene match: 7. CDR1 and CDR2 from the germline V gene are MNHEY and SVGEGT. The CDR3 nucleotides read TGTGCCAGCAGCGGACTAGCGGGGAGACGGGAGCAGTTCTTC. As protein: CASSGLAGRREQFF.

This chain joins TRBV5-5 and TRBJ1-5; D is undetermined. Germline CDR1 SGHKS, CDR2 YYEKEE (reference sequence). V dropped 0 bases and J dropped 0 bases, with 10 bases sitting between them. The CDR3 covers 16 residues. The chain's CDR3 is CASSLGQTNSNQPQHF. The DNA of the CDR3 is TGTGCCAGCAGCTTGGGTCAGACGAATAGCAATCAGCCCCAGCATTTT.

The rearrangement links TRBV5-1 to TRBJ2-3; D perhaps matches TRBD2 (6 bases). The CDR3 runs to 18 residues. CDR1 is SGHRS, CDR2 YFSETQ, per germline. V gave up 3 bases and J gave up 0 bases, with 20 bases separating them. The CDR3 reads CASSSVGLAEFSTDTQYF. CDR3 DNA sequence: TGCGCCAGCAGCTCCGTCGGGTTAGCGGAGTTTAGCACAGATACGCAGTATTTT.

This clonotype was observed a few times. The V and J genes are TRBV7-2 and TRBJ1-4; D is ambiguous. The CDR3 covers 16 residues. The V end was cut by 5 bases, the J end by 5 bases, with 18 bases between. Germline V lookup: CDR1 SGHTA, CDR2 FQGNSA. The CDR3: CASSPRKTPENEKLFF. The CDR3 DNA is TGTGCCAGCAGCCCTAGGAAGACTCCGGAGAATGAAAAACTGTTTTTT.

This clonotype came up a few times. V is TRBV5-1 and J is TRBJ2-5; 11 bases fit TRBD2. Per germline, CDR1 SGHRS and CDR2 YFSETQ. The CDR3 totals 15 residues. V trimming: 2 bases; J trimming: 4 bases; junction bases outside the gene matches: 4. CDR3 region: CASSLTSGGGETQYF. The CDR3 DNA is TGCGCCAGCAGCTTAACTAGCGGGGGCGGAGAGACCCAGTACTTC.

This clonotype is a singleton in its sample. At one end the junction does not follow the germline gene, possibly because of a read error. V and J are TRBV5-1 and TRBJ2-7; weak D call: TRBD2 (6 bases). The germline CDR1 and CDR2 sequences are SGHRS and YFSETQ. The CDR3 runs 14 residues. The CDR3 spells CAGRYRPGGVEQYF. The CDR3 nucleotides read TGCGCCGGCAGGTACCGCCCCGGGGGAGTAGAGCAGTACTTC.

This chain connects TRBV7-9 to TRBJ1-2; D is possibly TRBD1 (5 bases). Trimming left V 5 bases short and J 1 base short, with 20 bases between. The CDR3 length is 17 residues. Germline CDR1 SEHNR, CDR2 FQNEAQ (reference sequence). The CDR3 sequence: CASSPYGTAEINYGYTF. The CDR3 nucleotides are TGTGCCAGCAGCCCCTACGGGACCGCGGAGATTAACTATGGCTACACCTTC.

The J gene is TRBJ1-5, the V gene TRBV20-1; the D is unclear. CDR1 and CDR2 (germline): DFQATT, SNEGSKA (reference sequence). V lost 0 bases and J 9 bases, leaving 6 bases between the germline ends. The CDR3 contains 11 residues. The CDR3 DNA is TGCAGTGCTAGAGATGCGGGGCCCCAGCATTTT. It codes for CSARDAGPQHF.

CDR3 amino acids: CASSQLDRSNYGYTF. The CDR3 DNA is TGTGCCAGCAGCCAATTGGACAGGTCGAACTATGGCTACACCTTC. The chain couples TRBV3-1 to TRBJ1-2, with 7 bases that match TRBD1. The germline gives CDR1 LGHDT, CDR2 YNNKEL (reference sequence). The CDR3 is 15 amino acids. V lost 2 bases, J lost 2 bases, and 5 bases stayed unmatched.

This clonotype has only a few counts. The chain is built from TRBV2 and TRBJ1-1; D remains unclear. The length of the CDR3 is 14 residues. From germline, CDR1 is SNHLY and CDR2 FYNNEI. Trimming shortened V by 4 bases and J by 5 bases, and 14 bases separated the two germline ends. In DNA form, the CDR3 reads TGTGCCAGCAGTGCCCTACGTGGAGGGACTGAAGCTTTCTTT. Protein product: CASSALRGGTEAFF.

This chain uses TRBV4-2 with TRBJ2-1; 14 bases match TRBD2. Unmatched junction bases numbered 10, after V lost 1 base and J lost 11 bases. The CDR3 has 17 residues. Germline assignment: CDR1 LGHNA and CDR2 YNFKEQ. As DNA, the CDR3 is TGTGCCAGCAGCCAAGGAGGGGCGGGACTAGCGGGGGCCCAGCAGTTCTTC. Its protein is CASSQGGAGLAGAQQFF.

The genes are TRBV6-5 and TRBJ1-1, with D hard to call. This CDR3 is 11 amino acids long. The germline CDR1 and CDR2 sequences are MNHEY and SVGAGI. CDR3 DNA: TGTGCTACTCGCTCGCACACTGAAGCTTTCTTT. Encoded protein: CATRSHTEAFF.

The rearrangement joins TRBV28 to TRBJ2-7; D possibly corresponds to TRBD2 (6 bases). Trimming left V 5 bases short and J 6 bases short, with 14 bases between. This CDR3 spans 13 amino acids. Germline CDR1 reads MDHEN; CDR2 reads SYDVKM. Here the CDR3 DNA reads TGTGCCAGCAGTGGGGCCGGGAGAGGCGAGCAGTACTTC. It specifies CASSGAGRGEQYF.

This clonotype was seen only a few times. This chain links TRBV2 with TRBJ2-7; 10 bases are shared with TRBD2. The CDR3 loop spans 14 amino acids. Germline V gene data show CDR1 as SNHLY and CDR2 as FYNNEI. With 7 bases clipped from V and 0 bases from J, the junction kept 3 bases outside the gene matches. The CDR3 sequence is CASKTSGTSYEQYF. The DNA of the CDR3 is TGTGCCAGCAAAACTAGCGGGACCTCCTACGAGCAGTACTTC. Full variable domain (rest looked up from reference TRBV2 and TRBJ2-7): EPEVTQTPSHQVTQMGQEVILRCVPISNHLYFYWYRQILGQKVEFLVSFYNNEISEKSEIFDDQFSVERPDGSNFTLKIRSTKLEDSAMYFCASKTSGTSYEQYFGPGTRLTVT.

J is TRBJ1-6 and V is TRBV5-1, with a tentative D call TRBD1 (6 bases). The CDR3 has 15 residues. The germline V gene encodes CDR1 SGHRS and CDR2 YFSETQ. The germline V and J ends were trimmed by 4 bases and 7 bases, with 15 bases remaining between them. The CDR3 nucleotides are TGCGCCAGCAGCCTGGACAGCCACCGGAATTCACCCCTCCACTTT. It codes for CASSLDSHRNSPLHF. The full variable domain, with the rest looked up from reference TRBV5-1 and TRBJ1-6, is KAGVTQTPRYLIKTRGQQVTLSCSPISGHRSVSWYQQTPGQGLQFLFEYFSETQRNKGNFPGRFSGRQFSNSRSEMNVSTLELGDSALYLCASSLDSHRNSPLHFGNGTRLTVT.

The genes are TRBV3-1 and TRBJ1-2; D gene ambiguous. V shed 2 bases and J shed 2 bases, with 18 bases lying between them. This CDR3 region has 17 residues. Germline values: CDR1 LGHDT, CDR2 YNNKEL (reference sequence). The CDR3 loop is CASSQKIFGPLNYGYTF. Here the CDR3 DNA reads TGTGCCAGCAGCCAAAAAATTTTCGGGCCTTTGAACTATGGCTACACCTTC.